A selection of T cell receptor beta chains follows, all from one sample in a study of blood T cell repertoires in COVID-19. TCRdb's table, derived via immunoSEQ multiplex PCR, lists solely in-frame clones and lacks some. The profile covers about 200,000 clones, with approximately 90% appearing a single time and about a sixth taken by the ten largest. Sequencing was performed on peripheral blood. These receptor sequences come from a man aged 45-60 years with COVID-19, enrolled during active disease. The CDR3 runs from the conserved cysteine through the conserved F or W. D genes are given only for firm matches. Expanded clones are given a class, and other clones once, few, many or no size at all.

clone size	D gene	V gene	J gene	CDR3 DNA	CDR3 protein
.	.	TRBV7-7	TRBJ2-1	TGTGCTAGCAGCCTCGCCCCGGGAAGCGCGAGCTCCTACAATGAGCAGTTCTTC	CASSLAPGSASSYNEQFF
.	TRBD1	TRBV18	TRBJ1-1	TGTGCCAGCTCACCACGGTCAGGGGGCCCGGACACTGAAGCTTTCTTT	CASSPRSGGPDTEAFF
.	.	TRBV19	TRBJ1-1	TGTGCCAGCACCGGGACATCCATGCTCTTGGCGAGGGACACTGAAGCTTTCTTT	CASTGTSMLLARDTEAFF
.	.	TRBV30	TRBJ1-5	TGTGCCTGGAGTCCAATCCGGGGGAATCAGCCCCAGCATTTT	CAWSPIRGNQPQHF
.	.	TRBV29-1	TRBJ1-1	TGCAGCGTTGAAGGCTTAGACACTGAAGCTTTCTTT	CSVEGLDTEAFF
.	.	TRBV9	TRBJ2-5	TGTGCCAGCAGCGACGAACCGCGGAAAGAGACCCAGTACTTC	CASSDEPRKETQYF
.	.	TRBV28	TRBJ1-2	TGTGCCAGCAATATGGACTCAGGACCCTATGGCTACACCTTC	CASNMDSGPYGYTF
few	.	TRBV9	TRBJ1-4	TGTGCCAGCAGCGAAGGGGATTGGAACGAAAAACTGTTTTTT	CASSEGDWNEKLFF
.	.	TRBV11-1	TRBJ2-7	TGTGCCAGCAGCTTAGGTCATCCCCGGGACGAGCAGTACTTC	CASSLGHPRDEQYF
few	.	TRBV10-2	TRBJ2-7	TGCGCCAGCAGTGAAAACAACCACGAGCAGTACTTC	CASSENNHEQYF
once	TRBD2	TRBV5-4	TRBJ2-2	TGTGCCAGCAGCGCTCCGTGGGGCGGGAGTTCTCCCGGGGAGCTGTTTTTT	CASSAPWGGSSPGELFF
.	TRBD2	TRBV30	TRBJ2-7	TGTGCCTGGAGTGTCGGTCTAGCGGCCGAGCAGTACTTC	CAWSVGLAAEQYF
.	TRBD2	TRBV27	TRBJ2-3	TGTGCCAGCAGAACCTTAGCGGGAGGGAGCACAGATACGCAGTATTTT	CASRTLAGGSTDTQYF
once	TRBD2	TRBV14	TRBJ2-1	TGTGCCAGCACCCTAGGGGACTACGGCTACAATGAGCAGTTCTTC	CASTLGDYGYNEQFF
.	TRBD2	TRBV5-6	TRBJ2-7	TGTGCCAGCAGCGGGAAGCGGGAGATCTCCTACGAGCAGTACTTC	CASSGKREISYEQYF
.	.	TRBV4-3	TRBJ1-1	TGCGCCAGCAGCCCAGACCTCCCGGGACAGAACACTGAAGCTTTCTTT	CASSPDLPGQNTEAFF
.	.	TRBV7-9	TRBJ1-4	TGTGCCAGCAGCCCGTCCCTTACTAATGAAAAACTGTTTTTT	CASSPSLTNEKLFF
.	TRBD1	TRBV7-2	TRBJ1-5	TGTGCCAGCAGCGCGACAGGGAATAATCAGCCCCAGCATTTT	CASSATGNNQPQHF
.	.	TRBV24-1	TRBJ2-1	TGTGCCACCAGCAGTGGAGGGTCTGAGAATGAGCAGTTCTTC	CATSSGGSENEQFF
.	.	TRBV4-1	TRBJ2-2	TGCGCCAGCAGCTACCAATCTCTCGGACAGACGAACACCGGGGAGCTGTTTTTT	CASSYQSLGQTNTGELFF
.	TRBD2	TRBV15	TRBJ2-1	TGTGCCACCAGCAGGGGACTAGCGGGAGGACCCTCCTACAATGAGCAGTTCTTC	CATSRGLAGGPSYNEQFF
.	.	TRBV5-5	TRBJ2-7	TGTGCCAGCAGCCAGGGGAGGGTAGCGGGCTCGGGGGAGCAGTACTTC	CASSQGRVAGSGEQYF
.	.	TRBV28	TRBJ2-7	TGTGCCAGCGGAGGGCACCTACTTGAGCAGTACTTC	CASGGHLLEQYF
.	TRBD1	TRBV10-3	TRBJ1-4	TGTGCCATCAGTGGCGGTGGGGCAGGGGGTGGTGAAAAACTGTTTTTT	CAISGGGAGGGEKLFF
.	.	TRBV5-6	TRBJ2-1	TGTGCCAGCAGCTTGGCCGGCGGACAGGCCGGGGGTGAGCAGTTCTTC	CASSLAGGQAGGEQFF
.	TRBD1	TRBV10-1	TRBJ1-6	TGCGCCAGGTCAGGGGGTTCGTATTCACCCCTCCACTTT	CARSGGSYSPLHF
.	.	TRBV5-6	TRBJ2-5	TGTGCCAGCAGCTTGGGGAGACCGGCAGCCGCGACCCAGTACTTC	CASSLGRPAAATQYF
.	TRBD2	TRBV27	TRBJ2-1	TGTGCCAGCAGTTCCACCCCTAGCGGGAGGGCCGGTGAGCAGTTCTTC	CASSSTPSGRAGEQFF
.	TRBD1	TRBV5-6	TRBJ2-7	TGTGCCAGCAGCTTTGGGACAGGAAGGCCCCACGAGCAGTACTTC	CASSFGTGRPHEQYF
.	TRBD1	TRBV7-2	TRBJ1-1	TGTGCCAGCAGCAAAGACAGGGGGTGGATGAACACTGAAGCTTTCTTT	CASSKDRGWMNTEAFF
many	.	TRBV7-9	TRBJ2-1	TGTGCCAGCAGCCCGATACCGCCAGTGGGCCCCTACAATGAGCAGTTCTTC	CASSPIPPVGPYNEQFF
.	TRBD2	TRBV24-1	TRBJ2-2	TGTGCCACCAGTGACGGGACTAGCGAGGCCGGGGAGCTGTTTTTT	CATSDGTSEAGELFF
.	TRBD2	TRBV20-1	TRBJ2-7	TGCAGTGCTAGTGGGTTCGGGGTGTTAGCGGGAGCCGATAGGAGCTCCTACGAGCAGTACTTC	CSASGFGVLAGADRSSYEQYF
.	TRBD2	TRBV5-1	TRBJ2-1	TGCGCCAGCAGCTTAGCGACTAGCGGGAGGTACAATGAGCAGTTCTTC	CASSLATSGRYNEQFF
once	.	TRBV18	TRBJ2-6	TGTGCCAGCTCACCGAGGGTGTTCTCTGGGGCCAACGTCCTGACTTTC	CASSPRVFSGANVLTF
once	TRBD2	TRBV6-6	TRBJ2-3	TGTGCCAGCAGTTACAACGCGGGAGGGCCTTCGGGTACGCAGTATTTT	CASSYNAGGPSGTQYF
few	.	TRBV10-3	TRBJ2-7	TGTGCCATCAGTCAAGGGGACGAGCAGTACTTC	CAISQGDEQYF
.	.	TRBV6-5	TRBJ1-6	TGTGCCAGCAGGCGCCCGGGGGGCTCTTCACCCCTCCACTTT	CASRRPGGSSPLHF
.	TRBD2	TRBV4-3	TRBJ2-3	TGCGCCAGCAGCCAAGTTTCTAGCGGGGGCTCAGATACGCAGTATTTT	CASSQVSSGGSDTQYF
.	TRBD1	TRBV7-3	TRBJ2-1	TGTGCCAGCAGCCTACAGACAGGGGCCTACAATGAGCAGTTCTTC	CASSLQTGAYNEQFF
few	.	TRBV25-1	TRBJ2-3	TGTGCCAGCACCCCCGGGGGGCAATATACGCAGTATTTT	CASTPGGQYTQYF
.	.	TRBV19	TRBJ2-5	TGTGCCAGTAGTCCCCCCGTCCCGGGCGGGCAAGAGACCCAGTACTTC	CASSPPVPGGQETQYF
.	.	TRBV2	TRBJ2-3	TGTGCCAGCAGGACCCCTTCGGGAGGGACAGCAGCAGATACGCAGTATTTT	CASRTPSGGTAADTQYF
.	TRBD1	TRBV4-3	TRBJ1-2	TGCGCCAGCAGCCAGAGACAGGGGTCAGTGAGGGGCTACACCTTC	CASSQRQGSVRGYTF
.	TRBD1	TRBV7-3	TRBJ2-3	TGTGCCAGCAGCTTAACAGGGGGCCCAGATACGCAGTATTTT	CASSLTGGPDTQYF
.	TRBD1	TRBV6-5	TRBJ2-7	TGTGCCAGCAGTCGACAGGGGGCTGCCTACGAGCAGTACTTC	CASSRQGAAYEQYF
.	.	TRBV29-1	TRBJ2-7	TGCAGCGTTGAGGGGCAGGGGATCCACGAGCAGTACTTC	CSVEGQGIHEQYF
.	.	TRBV11-2	TRBJ2-1	TGTGCCAGCAGCCTCCACGGCGGTAATGAGCAGTTCTTC	CASSLHGGNEQFF
.	TRBD1	TRBV9	TRBJ2-2	TGTGCCAGCAGCGTAGGTGGAGGGACAGGGGGAACCGGGGAGCTGTTTTTT	CASSVGGGTGGTGELFF
.	.	TRBV3-1/TRBV3-2	TRBJ2-3	TGTGCCAGCAGCCGCGCAGATACGCAGTATTTT	CASSRADTQYF
few	TRBD1	TRBV5-4	TRBJ2-7	TGTGCCAGCACCCCGGACAGGGGAACCTACGAGCAGTACTTC	CASTPDRGTYEQYF
few	.	TRBV12-3/TRBV12-4	TRBJ1-3	TGTGCCAGCAGCAGGGTCTCTGGAAACACCATATATTTT	CASSRVSGNTIYF
.	TRBD1	TRBV18	TRBJ1-1	TGTGCCAGCTCACCGTGGACAGGGGGTGACACTGAAGCTTTCTTT	CASSPWTGGDTEAFF
.	.	TRBV7-3	TRBJ2-3	TGTGCCAGCAGCTCCTTAGCGGTTAGCACAGATACGCAGTATTTT	CASSSLAVSTDTQYF
.	TRBD1	TRBV2	TRBJ1-4	TGTGCCAGCAGTCAGCGGACAGGGAGCGAAAAACTGTTTTTT	CASSQRTGSEKLFF
.	.	TRBV5-6	TRBJ2-6	TGTGCCAGCAGCTTAGGTGGGGGGTCTGGGGCCAACGTCCTGACTTTC	CASSLGGGSGANVLTF
.	.	TRBV24-1	TRBJ2-3	TGTGCCACCAGTCTACAGGGAAGCACTGGGACAGATACGCAGTATTTT	CATSLQGSTGTDTQYF
.	TRBD1	TRBV5-5	TRBJ1-5	TGTGCCAGCAGCGCCGACAGGGCTTGGAGCAATCAGCCCCAGCATTTT	CASSADRAWSNQPQHF
.	.	TRBV11-2	TRBJ1-1	TGTGCCAGCATGACAATCCGGGGGGTGGGCACTGAAGCTTTCTTT	CASMTIRGVGTEAFF